The clone carrying this TCR beta chain was found once. Its antigen is currently unknown. The CDR3 length is 16 residues. V gave up 5 bases and J gave up 6 bases; unmatched junction bases: 12. In germline, CDR1 is SGHTA, CDR2 FQGNSA. The record originates from a study of blood T cells in healthy people across ages. General study findings and limits: Diversity of TCR beta correlated strongly with naive T cell percentage. It was the long-lived donors that had more naive CD4+ cells and higher diversity than aged donors.

Using a J-beta primer mix together with a sample-barcoded 5' primer, a second PCR was run for roughly 6 to 11 cycles. Through a template-switch adaptor with 12 random nucleotides, each cDNA molecule received a tag. The yield of each sample was at least 3 million CDR3-containing paired-end reads. MiXCR, run by TCRdb on the 5' RACE reads, gives a single entry per CDR3 protein. The repertoire has more than 700,000 distinct CDR3 sequences, around 45% of them found once; the top ten carry less than 20%. The sequenced sample was blood. The chain links TRBV7-2 to TRBJ2-1; 8 bases fit TRBD1. The TCR comes from a man older than 75 in good health. CDR3 DNA: TGTGCCAGCAGCCGTCCGACAGGGGTGTCGGGCAATGAGCAGTTCTTC. As protein: CASSRPTGVSGNEQFF.